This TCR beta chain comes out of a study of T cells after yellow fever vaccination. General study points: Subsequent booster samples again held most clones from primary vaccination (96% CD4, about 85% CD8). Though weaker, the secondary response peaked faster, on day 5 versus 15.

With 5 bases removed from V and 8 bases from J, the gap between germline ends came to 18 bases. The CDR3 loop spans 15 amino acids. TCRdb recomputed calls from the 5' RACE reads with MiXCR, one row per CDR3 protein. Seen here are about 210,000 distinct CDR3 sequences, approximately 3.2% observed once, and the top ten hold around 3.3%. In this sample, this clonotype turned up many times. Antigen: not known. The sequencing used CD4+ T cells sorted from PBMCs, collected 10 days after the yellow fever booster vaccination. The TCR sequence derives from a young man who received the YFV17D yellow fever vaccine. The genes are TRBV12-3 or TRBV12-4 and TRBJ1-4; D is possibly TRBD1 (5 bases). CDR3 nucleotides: TGTGCCAGCAGTCCATCAGGGTCCAGCGGAGAAAAACTGTTTTTT. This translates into CASSPSGSSGEKLFF.